This is a list of T cell receptor beta chains from one sample in a study of identical twins. Each CDR3 protein gets one entry after TCRdb re-called the 5' RACE reads with MiXCR. The sample records 1.5 million to 2 million distinct CDR3 sequences, more than 30% being singletons. Material for sequencing was cord blood. The receptors come from a newborn girl in good health. The CDR3 runs from the conserved cysteine through the conserved F or W. D genes are given only for firm matches. Clone size, where shown, is once, few, many, or a class for clones that have expanded.

J | V | D | size | CDR3 | DNA
TRBJ1-2 | TRBV29-1 | TRBD1 | few | CSVEMRGQVGYTF | TGCAGCGTTGAAATGAGGGGGCAGGTTGGCTACACCTTC
TRBJ2-7 | TRBV28 | - | many | CASTSTGYEQYF | TGTGCCAGCACTAGCACAGGGTACGAGCAGTACTTC
TRBJ2-1 | TRBV24-1 | - | few | CATSESSVGEQFF | TGTGCCACCAGTGAGTCTTCTGTCGGTGAGCAGTTCTTC
TRBJ2-2 | TRBV28 | - | few | CASLLGTGELFF | TGTGCCAGCCTCCTGGGGACCGGGGAGCTGTTTTTT
TRBJ2-7 | TRBV28 | - | - | CASSFSVFYEQYF | TGTGCCAGCAGTTTTTCGGTTTTCTACGAGCAGTACTTC
TRBJ1-6 | TRBV4-2 | - | few | CASSQEGRPGNSPPHF | TGTGCCAGCAGCCAAGAGGGACGGCCGGGGAATTCACCCCCCCACTTT
TRBJ1-3 | TRBV28 | TRBD1 | - | CASSTFGDRGLSGNTIYF | TGTGCCAGCAGCACGTTTGGGGACAGGGGGCTCTCTGGAAACACCATATATTTT
TRBJ2-1 | TRBV4-1 | - | few | CASSQTPGHKQFF | TGCGCCAGCAGCCAAACCCCGGGACATAAGCAGTTCTTC
TRBJ1-2 | TRBV19 | - | few | CASSITTYGYTF | TGTGCCAGTAGTATAACGACCTATGGCTACACCTTC
TRBJ2-3 | TRBV2 | TRBD2 | - | CASSERLASTDTQYF | TGTGCCAGCAGTGAACGACTAGCTAGCACAGATACGCAGTATTTT
TRBJ1-4 | TRBV7-2 | - | - | CASSDTYSGPTNEKLFF | TGTGCCAGCAGCGATACTTATTCAGGGCCCACTAATGAAAAACTGTTTTTT
TRBJ2-2 | TRBV27 | TRBD2 | - | CASSLDLRTSGNTGELFF | TGTGCCAGCAGTTTAGACTTGAGAACTAGCGGAAACACCGGGGAGCTGTTTTTT
TRBJ1-5 | TRBV5-1 | - | few | CASSFFGQPQHF | TGCGCCAGCAGCTTTTTTGGGCAGCCCCAGCATTTT
TRBJ2-7 | TRBV27 | - | many | CASSATTREQYF | TGTGCCAGCAGTGCGACGACCCGCGAGCAGTACTTC
TRBJ2-1 | TRBV7-9 | - | few | CASSRPALEQFF | TGTGCCAGCAGTCGTCCGGCCCTTGAGCAGTTCTTC
TRBJ1-1 | TRBV27 | TRBD1 | once | CASSLRDRGKSGTEAFF | TGTGCCAGCAGTTTAAGGGACAGGGGGAAGAGTGGCACTGAAGCTTTCTTT
TRBJ2-5 | TRBV11-2 | TRBD2 | - | CASSPPEREIGNEQYF | TGTGCCAGCAGTCCTCCGGAGCGGGAAATCGGCAATGAGCAGTACTTC
TRBJ1-5 | TRBV6-1 | - | - | CASSEMGEDQPQHF | TGTGCCAGCAGTGAAATGGGGGAGGATCAGCCCCAGCATTTT
TRBJ2-2 | TRBV7-2 | - | - | CVSSRRLESPGELFF | TGTGTCAGCAGCCGCCGACTAGAGTCCCCCGGGGAGCTGTTTTTT
TRBJ2-3 | TRBV28 | - | - | CASSSPQGTDTQYF | TGTGCCAGCAGCTCACCCCAGGGGACAGATACGCAGTATTTT
TRBJ1-5 | TRBV6-6 | TRBD1 | few | CASSYMPGGDQPQHF | TGTGCCAGCAGTTACATGCCAGGGGGCGATCAGCCCCAGCATTTT
TRBJ2-7 | TRBV20-1 | - | - | CSARDTGPYEQYF | TGCAGTGCTAGAGATACGGGGCCCTACGAGCAGTACTTC
TRBJ2-2 | TRBV6-2/TRBV6-3 | - | few | CASSPRPGNTGELFF | TGTGCCAGCAGTCCCCGCCCTGGAAACACCGGGGAGCTGTTTTTT
TRBJ1-4 | TRBV29-1 | - | - | CSASRGAANEKLFF | TGCAGCGCCTCTAGGGGGGCGGCTAATGAAAAACTGTTTTTT
TRBJ2-7 | TRBV11-2 | - | few | CASSLTGRPANEQYF | TGTGCCAGCAGCTTAACGGGGCGGCCAGCGAATGAGCAGTACTTC
TRBJ1-5 | TRBV4-1 | - | - | CASSQGPRESNQPQHF | TGCGCCAGCAGCCAAGGTCCAAGGGAAAGCAATCAGCCCCAGCATTTT
TRBJ2-5 | TRBV20-1 | TRBD2 | - | CSARTGTSVSTQYF | TGCAGTGCTAGAACCGGGACTAGCGTTTCGACCCAGTACTTC
TRBJ1-2 | TRBV12-3/TRBV12-4 | - | few | CASSWDTWGYTF | TGTGCCAGCAGTTGGGACACCTGGGGCTACACCTTC
TRBJ2-7 | TRBV27 | - | - | CASSFRPGYEQYF | TGTGCCAGCAGTTTTCGACCGGGCTACGAGCAGTACTTC
TRBJ2-2 | TRBV28 | - | - | CASSMRTVIELFF | TGTGCCAGCAGTATGCGGACAGTAATTGAGCTGTTTTTT
TRBJ2-5 | TRBV27 | TRBD2 | - | CASSQSLAGPNEQYF | TGTGCCAGCAGTCAATCGCTAGCGGGACCCAATGAGCAGTACTTC
TRBJ2-7 | TRBV20-1 | - | - | CIARTVVSQYF | TGCATTGCTAGGACGGTAGTTTCGCAGTACTTC
TRBJ2-3 | TRBV12-3/TRBV12-4 | - | - | CANSSRGTDTQYF | TGTGCCAACAGTTCGAGGGGTACAGATACGCAGTATTTT
TRBJ2-1 | TRBV7-2 | TRBD1 | - | CASSPRTGVYNGQFF | TGTGCCAGCAGCCCCCGGACAGGTGTCTACAATGGGCAGTTCTTC
TRBJ2-3 | TRBV11-2 | TRBD2 | few | CASSLETSGRETDTQYF | TGTGCCAGCAGCTTAGAGACTAGCGGGAGAGAGACAGATACGCAGTATTTT
TRBJ2-3 | TRBV24-1 | TRBD1 | - | CATSEAGQGTDTQYF | TGTGCCACCAGTGAGGCGGGACAGGGCACAGATACGCAGTATTTT
TRBJ2-7 | TRBV20-1 | TRBD2 | - | CSATSTGRVYNEQYF | TGCAGTGCCACTAGCACTGGGAGGGTTTACAATGAGCAGTACTTC